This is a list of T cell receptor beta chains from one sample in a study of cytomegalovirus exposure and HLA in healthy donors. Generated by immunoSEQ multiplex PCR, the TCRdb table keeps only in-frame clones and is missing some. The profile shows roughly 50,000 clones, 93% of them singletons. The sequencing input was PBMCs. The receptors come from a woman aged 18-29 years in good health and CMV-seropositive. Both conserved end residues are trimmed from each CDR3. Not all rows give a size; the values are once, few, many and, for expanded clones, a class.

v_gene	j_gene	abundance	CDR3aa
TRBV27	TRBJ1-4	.	ASRVGRGSNEKLF
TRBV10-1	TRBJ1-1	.	ASSDRDTEAF
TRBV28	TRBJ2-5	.	ASREQETQY
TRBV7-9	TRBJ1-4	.	ASSSSRTGGNEKLF
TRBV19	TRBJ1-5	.	ASSITGDNQPQH
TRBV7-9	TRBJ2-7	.	ASSSTRVAGLVEQY
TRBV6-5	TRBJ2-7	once	ASSLYRGPYEQY
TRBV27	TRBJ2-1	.	ASSYGTGLEQF
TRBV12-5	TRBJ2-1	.	ASGTRSHRSYNEQF
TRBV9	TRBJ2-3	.	ASTPRVGTGVDTQY
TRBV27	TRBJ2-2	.	ASSFGTGGATGELF
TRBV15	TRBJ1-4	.	ATSRGSGTRDEKLF
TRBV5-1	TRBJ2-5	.	ASSLRGQGGETQY
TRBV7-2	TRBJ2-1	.	ASSLGRAEQF
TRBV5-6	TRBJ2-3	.	ASSFGDRASDTQY
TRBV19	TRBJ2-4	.	ASSNRGGESKNIQY
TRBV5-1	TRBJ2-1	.	ASSSYVDGGVWRKYYNEQF
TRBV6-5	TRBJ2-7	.	ASSRGGGGSYEQY
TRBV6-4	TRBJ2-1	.	ASSDSTGGDEQF
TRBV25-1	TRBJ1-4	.	ASSEGGEKLF
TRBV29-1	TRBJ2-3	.	SATRTDTQY